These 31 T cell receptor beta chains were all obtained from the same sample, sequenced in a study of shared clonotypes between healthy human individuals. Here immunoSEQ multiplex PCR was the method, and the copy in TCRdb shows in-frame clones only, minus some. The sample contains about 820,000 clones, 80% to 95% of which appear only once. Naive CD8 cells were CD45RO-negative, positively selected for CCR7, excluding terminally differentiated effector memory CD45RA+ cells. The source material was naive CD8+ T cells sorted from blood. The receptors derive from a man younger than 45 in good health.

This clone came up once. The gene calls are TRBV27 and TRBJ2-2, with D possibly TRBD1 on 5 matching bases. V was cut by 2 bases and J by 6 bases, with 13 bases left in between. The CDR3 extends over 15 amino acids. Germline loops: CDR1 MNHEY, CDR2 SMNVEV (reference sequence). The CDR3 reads CASSLKGFGAGELFF. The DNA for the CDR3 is TGTGCCAGCAGTTTAAAGGGGTTTGGGGCCGGGGAGCTGTTTTTT.

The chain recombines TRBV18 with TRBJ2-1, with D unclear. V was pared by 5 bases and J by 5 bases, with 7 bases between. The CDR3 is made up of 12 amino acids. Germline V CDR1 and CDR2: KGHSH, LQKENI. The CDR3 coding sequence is TGTGCCAGCTCAGATCTAAACAATGAGCAGTTCTTC. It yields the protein CASSDLNNEQFF.

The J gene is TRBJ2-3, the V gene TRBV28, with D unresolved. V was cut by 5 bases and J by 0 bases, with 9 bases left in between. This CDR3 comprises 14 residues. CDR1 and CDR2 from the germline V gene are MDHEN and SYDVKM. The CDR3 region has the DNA TGTGCCAGCAGTCCAACGACTAGCACAGATACGCAGTATTTT. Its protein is CASSPTTSTDTQYF.

The CDR3 sequence is CASSIGTVPVLTF. DNA for the CDR3: TGTGCCAGTAGTATAGGGACAGTACCCGTCCTGACTTTC. The V call is TRBV19, the J call TRBJ2-6; TRBD1 might be the D (6 bases). This CDR3 is 13 amino acids long. The V gene lost 1 base and the J gene lost 12 bases, with 10 bases spanning the gap. Germline CDR1 is LNHDA and CDR2 is SQIVND (reference sequence).

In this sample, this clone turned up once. The CDR3 spells CASSEVRDRTYEQYF. The CDR3, as DNA: TGTGCCAGCAGTGAAGTCCGGGACAGGACTTACGAGCAGTACTTC. This chain connects TRBV2 to TRBJ2-7, with 8 bases fitting TRBD1. The V gene end was trimmed by 1 base and the J gene end by 4 bases; junction bases not matched to a gene: 6. The germline gives CDR1 SNHLY, CDR2 FYNNEI. This CDR3 is 15 amino acids long.

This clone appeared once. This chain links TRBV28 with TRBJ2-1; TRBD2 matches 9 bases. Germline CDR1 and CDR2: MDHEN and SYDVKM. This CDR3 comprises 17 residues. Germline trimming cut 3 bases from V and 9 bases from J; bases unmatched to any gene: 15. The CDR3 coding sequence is TGTGCCAGCAGTTTCCCCTCACTAGCGGGTATTCATAGTGAGCAGTTCTTC. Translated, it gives CASSFPSLAGIHSEQFF.

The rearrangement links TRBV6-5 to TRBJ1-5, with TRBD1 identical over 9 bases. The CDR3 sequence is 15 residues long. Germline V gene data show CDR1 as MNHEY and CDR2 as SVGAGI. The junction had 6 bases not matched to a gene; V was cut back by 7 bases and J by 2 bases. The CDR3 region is CASTRDRAGNQPQHF. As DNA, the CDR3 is TGTGCCAGCACCCGGGACAGGGCAGGCAATCAGCCCCAGCATTTT.

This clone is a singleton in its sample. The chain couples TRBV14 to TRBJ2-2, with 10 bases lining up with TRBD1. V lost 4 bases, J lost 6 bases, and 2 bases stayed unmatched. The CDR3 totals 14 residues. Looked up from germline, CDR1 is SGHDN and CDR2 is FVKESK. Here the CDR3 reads CASSRGTGAGELFF. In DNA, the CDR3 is TGTGCCAGCAGCCGCGGGACAGGGGCCGGGGAGCTGTTTTTT.

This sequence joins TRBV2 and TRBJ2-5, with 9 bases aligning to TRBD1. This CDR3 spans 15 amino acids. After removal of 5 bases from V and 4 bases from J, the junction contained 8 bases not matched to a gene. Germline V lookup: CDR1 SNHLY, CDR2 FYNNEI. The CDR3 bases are TGTGCCAGCAGTACTACAGGGGGCGTTGGAGAGACCCAGTACTTC. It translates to CASSTTGGVGETQYF. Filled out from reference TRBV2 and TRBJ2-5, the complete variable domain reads EPEVTQTPSHQVTQMGQEVILRCVPISNHLYFYWYRQILGQKVEFLVSFYNNEISEKSEIFDDQFSVERPDGSNFTLKIRSTKLEDSAMYFCASSTTGGVGETQYFGPGTRLLVL.

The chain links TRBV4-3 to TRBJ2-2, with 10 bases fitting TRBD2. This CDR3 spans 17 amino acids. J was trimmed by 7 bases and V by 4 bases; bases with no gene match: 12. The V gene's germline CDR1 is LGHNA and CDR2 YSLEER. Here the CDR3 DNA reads TGCGCCAGCAGCCTTCTCAGCGGGAGGGCCGGGAACGGGGAGCTGTTTTTT. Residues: CASSLLSGRAGNGELFF.

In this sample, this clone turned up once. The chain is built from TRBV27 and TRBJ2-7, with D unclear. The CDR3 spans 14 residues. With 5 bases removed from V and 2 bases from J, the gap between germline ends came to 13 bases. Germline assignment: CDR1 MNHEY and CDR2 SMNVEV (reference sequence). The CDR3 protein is CASSPKTVTYEQYF. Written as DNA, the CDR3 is TGTGCCAGCAGTCCCAAGACGGTGACCTACGAGCAGTACTTC.

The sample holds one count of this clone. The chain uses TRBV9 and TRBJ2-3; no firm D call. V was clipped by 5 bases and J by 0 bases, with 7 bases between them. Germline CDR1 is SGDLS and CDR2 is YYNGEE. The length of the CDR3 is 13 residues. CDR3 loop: CASSSSSTDTQYF. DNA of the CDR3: TGTGCCAGCAGTTCGTCGAGCACAGATACGCAGTATTTT.

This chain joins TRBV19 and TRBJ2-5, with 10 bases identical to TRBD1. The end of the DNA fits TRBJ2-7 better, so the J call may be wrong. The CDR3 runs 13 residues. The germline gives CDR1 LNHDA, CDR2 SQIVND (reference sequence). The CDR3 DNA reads TGTGCCACGAGGGACAGGGGAAGTTACGAGCAGTACTTC. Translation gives CATRDRGSYEQYF.

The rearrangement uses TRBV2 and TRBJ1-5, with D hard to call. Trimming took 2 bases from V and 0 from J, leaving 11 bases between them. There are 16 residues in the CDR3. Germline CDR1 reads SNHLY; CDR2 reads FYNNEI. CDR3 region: CASSETRTDSNQPQHF. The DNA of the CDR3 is TGTGCCAGCAGTGAAACGAGGACGGATAGCAATCAGCCCCAGCATTTT. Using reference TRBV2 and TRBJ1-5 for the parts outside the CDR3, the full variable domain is EPEVTQTPSHQVTQMGQEVILRCVPISNHLYFYWYRQILGQKVEFLVSFYNNEISEKSEIFDDQFSVERPDGSNFTLKIRSTKLEDSAMYFCASSETRTDSNQPQHFGDGTRLSIL.

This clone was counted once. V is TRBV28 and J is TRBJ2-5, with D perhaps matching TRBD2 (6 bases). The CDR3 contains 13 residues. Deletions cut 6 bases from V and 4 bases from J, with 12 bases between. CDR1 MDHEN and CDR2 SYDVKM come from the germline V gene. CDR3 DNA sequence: TGTGCCAGCAGCCCGTGGGGAGGAGAGACCCAGTACTTC. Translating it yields CASSPWGGETQYF.

The CDR3 DNA reads as TGTGCCAGCAGAGGCTCCCTTAATGAAAAACTGTTTTTT. It translates to CASRGSLNEKLFF. This rearrangement joins TRBV27 to TRBJ1-4; D gene uncertain. Germline V gene lookup returns CDR1 MNHEY and CDR2 SMNVEV (reference sequence). V dropped 6 bases and J dropped 4 bases, with 9 bases sitting between them. This CDR3 has 13 amino acids.

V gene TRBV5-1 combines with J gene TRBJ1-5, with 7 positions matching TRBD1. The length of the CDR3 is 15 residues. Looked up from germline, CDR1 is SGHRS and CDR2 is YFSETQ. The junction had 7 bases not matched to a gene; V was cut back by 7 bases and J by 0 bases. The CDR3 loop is CASRPGQNSNQPQHF. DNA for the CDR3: TGCGCCAGCCGACCGGGACAGAATAGCAATCAGCCCCAGCATTTT.

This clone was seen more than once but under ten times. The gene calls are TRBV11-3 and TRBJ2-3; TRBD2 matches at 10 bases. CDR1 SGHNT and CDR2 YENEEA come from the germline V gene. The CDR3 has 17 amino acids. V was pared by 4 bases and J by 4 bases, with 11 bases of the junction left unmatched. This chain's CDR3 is CASSSHVLAGVPDTQYF. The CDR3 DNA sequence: TGTGCCAGCAGCTCCCATGTGCTAGCGGGAGTTCCAGATACGCAGTATTTT.

CDR3 nucleotides: TGTGCCAGCAGCTTAGGGACAGGGGGCGGCACAGATACGCAGTATTTT. Amino acid sequence: CASSLGTGGGTDTQYF. The J gene is TRBJ2-3, the V gene TRBV7-8; 11 nucleotides align to TRBD1. The CDR3 contains 16 residues. The trim removed 1 base at V and 1 base at J, leaving 1 base unmatched. Per germline, CDR1 SGHVS and CDR2 FQNEAQ.

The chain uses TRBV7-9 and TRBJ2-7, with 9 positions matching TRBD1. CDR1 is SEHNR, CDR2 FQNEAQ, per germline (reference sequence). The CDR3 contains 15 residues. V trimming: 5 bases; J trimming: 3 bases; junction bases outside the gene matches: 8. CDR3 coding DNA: TGTGCCAGCAGCGAACAGGGGGCTGTGAACTACGAGCAGTACTTC. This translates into CASSEQGAVNYEQYF. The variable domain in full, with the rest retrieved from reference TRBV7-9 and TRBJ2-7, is DTGVSQNPRHKITKRGQNVTFRCDPISEHNRLYWYRQTLGQGPEFLTYFQNEAQLEKSRLLSDRFSAERPKGSFSTLEIQRTEQGDSAMYLCASSEQGAVNYEQYFGPGTRLTVT.

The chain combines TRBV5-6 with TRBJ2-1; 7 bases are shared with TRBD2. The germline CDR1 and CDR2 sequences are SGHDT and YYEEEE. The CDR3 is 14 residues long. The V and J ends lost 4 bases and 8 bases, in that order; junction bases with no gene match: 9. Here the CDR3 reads CASSPGLVIDEQFF. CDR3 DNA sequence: TGTGCCAGCAGCCCAGGACTAGTTATAGATGAGCAGTTCTTC.

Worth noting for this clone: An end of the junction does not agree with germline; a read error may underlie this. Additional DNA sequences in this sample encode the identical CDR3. In DNA, the CDR3 is TGTGCCAGCAGCTTATGGGGTAATCAGCCCCAGCATTTT. Translating gives CASSLWGNQPQHF. The chain has TRBV28 and TRBJ1-5; the D is unclear. The CDR3 sequence is 13 residues long. The V gene's germline CDR1 is MDHEN and CDR2 SYDVKM.

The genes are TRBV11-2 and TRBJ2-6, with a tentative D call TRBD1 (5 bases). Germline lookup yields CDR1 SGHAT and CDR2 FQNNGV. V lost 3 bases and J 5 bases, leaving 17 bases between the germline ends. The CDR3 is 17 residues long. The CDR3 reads CASSFGRQTTWANVLTF. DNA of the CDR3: TGTGCCAGCAGCTTCGGTCGACAGACCACCTGGGCCAACGTCCTGACTTTC.

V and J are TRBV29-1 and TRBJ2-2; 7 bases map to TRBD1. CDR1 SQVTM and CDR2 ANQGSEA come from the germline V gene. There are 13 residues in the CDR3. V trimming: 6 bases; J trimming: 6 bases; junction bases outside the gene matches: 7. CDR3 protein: CSVGRQGAGELFF. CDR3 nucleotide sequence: TGCAGCGTCGGTAGACAGGGCGCCGGGGAGCTGTTTTTT.

CDR3 nucleotide sequence: TGCGCCAGCAGCTTGGCCGTAGCGGACAACACAGATACGCAGTATTTT. Translation gives CASSLAVADNTDTQYF. V is TRBV5-1 and J is TRBJ2-3; maybe TRBD2 (6 bases). V gave up 0 bases and J gave up 2 bases, with 13 bases separating them. The CDR3 has 16 amino acids. CDR1 SGHRS and CDR2 YFSETQ come from the germline V gene.

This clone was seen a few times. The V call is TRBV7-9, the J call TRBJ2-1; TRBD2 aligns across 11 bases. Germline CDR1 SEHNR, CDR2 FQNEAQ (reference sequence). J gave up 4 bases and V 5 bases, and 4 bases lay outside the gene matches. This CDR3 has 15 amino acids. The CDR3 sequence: CASSPTSGTYNEQFF. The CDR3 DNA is TGTGCCAGCAGCCCGACTAGCGGGACTTACAATGAGCAGTTCTTC. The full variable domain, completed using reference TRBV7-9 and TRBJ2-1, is DTGVSQNPRHKITKRGQNVTFRCDPISEHNRLYWYRQTLGQGPEFLTYFQNEAQLEKSRLLSDRFSAERPKGSFSTLEIQRTEQGDSAMYLCASSPTSGTYNEQFFGPGTRLTVL.

The CDR3 DNA follows: TGTGCCAGCAGTTTAAGGGGCGGGGGCTCCTACGAGCAGTACTTC. Its translation: CASSLRGGGSYEQYF. The chain links TRBV27 to TRBJ2-7; TRBD2 matches at 7 bases. The CDR3 extends over 15 amino acids. Germline V CDR1 and CDR2: MNHEY, SMNVEV (reference sequence). V trimming: 2 bases; J trimming: 0 bases; junction bases outside the gene matches: 4.

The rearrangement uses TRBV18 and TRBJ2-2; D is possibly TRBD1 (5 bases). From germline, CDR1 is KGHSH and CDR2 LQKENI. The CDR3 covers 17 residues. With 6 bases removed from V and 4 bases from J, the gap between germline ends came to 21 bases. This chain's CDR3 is CASSGDRTMTSTGELFF. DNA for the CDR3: TGTGCCAGCTCCGGCGACAGAACGATGACGAGCACCGGGGAGCTGTTTTTT.

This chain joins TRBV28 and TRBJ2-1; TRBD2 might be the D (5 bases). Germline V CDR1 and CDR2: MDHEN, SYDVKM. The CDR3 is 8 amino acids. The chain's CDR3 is CACEGQFF. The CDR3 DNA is TGTGCATGTGAGGGGCAGTTCTTC.

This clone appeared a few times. CDR3 bases: TGTGCCAGCAGCTCATTCAACTACGAGCAGTACTTC. Encoded protein: CASSSFNYEQYF. The genes are TRBV5-6 and TRBJ2-7; D gene uncertain. V was shortened by 3 bases and J by 3 bases, with 7 bases between the two germline ends. Germline CDR1 and CDR2: SGHDT and YYEEEE. The CDR3 runs 12 residues.

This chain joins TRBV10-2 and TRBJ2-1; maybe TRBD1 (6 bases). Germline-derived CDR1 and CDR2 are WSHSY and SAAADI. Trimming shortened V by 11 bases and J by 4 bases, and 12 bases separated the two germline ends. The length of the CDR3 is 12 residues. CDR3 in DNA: TGCGCCGCAGGGGACCAATACAATGAGCAGTTCTTC. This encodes CAAGDQYNEQFF.